The 27 T cell receptor beta chains below were found in one sample sequenced in a study of T cells after yellow fever vaccination. TCRdb itself ran the 5' RACE reads through MiXCR, one entry per CDR3 protein. The sample shows about 150,000 distinct CDR3 sequences, about 6% of them seen only once. Sequences were derived from CD4+ T cells sorted from PBMCs, sampled on the day of the first yellow fever vaccination. All receptors derive from a young man who received the YFV17D yellow fever vaccine.

This clonotype has ten or more counts. This sequence joins TRBV10-3 and TRBJ1-5; no firm D call. CDR3 length: 16 residues. Germline V gives CDR1 ENHRY, CDR2 SYGVKD. With 2 bases removed from V and 7 bases from J, the gap between germline ends came to 18 bases. CDR3 residues: CAISENIGVLSQPQHF. Written as DNA, the CDR3 is TGTGCCATCAGTGAGAATATTGGGGTCCTCAGCCAGCCCCAGCATTTT.

In its sample, this clonotype was seen many times. The chain employs TRBV12-3 or TRBV12-4 and TRBJ2-2, with 8 bases that match TRBD2. This CDR3 comprises 14 residues. J was trimmed by 1 base and V by 7 bases; bases with no gene match: 2. The CDR3 DNA sequence: TGTGCCAGCATAGCGGGGCTGAACACCGGGGAGCTGTTTTTT. Its translation: CASIAGLNTGELFF.

This clonotype was seen a few times. The V call is TRBV10-3, the J call TRBJ2-7; 8 bases match TRBD1. CDR1 is ENHRY and CDR2 is SYGVKD in the germline V gene. The V and J ends lost 6 bases and 6 bases, in that order; junction bases with no gene match: 4. The CDR3 consists of 12 residues. The CDR3 here is CAISRTGLEQYF. CDR3 nucleotides: TGTGCCATCAGCAGGACAGGGCTCGAGCAGTACTTC.

This clonotype was observed at least ten times. The rearrangement joins TRBV5-1 to TRBJ2-5; 8 bases are shared with TRBD1. Germline CDR1 is SGHRS and CDR2 is YFSETQ. Trimming cost V 4 bases and J 1 base; bases outside gene matches: 6. The CDR3 loop spans 15 amino acids. CDR3 nucleotide sequence: TGCGCCAGCAGCCAGGACAGGGTGGGCCAAGAGACCCAGTACTTC. Its protein is CASSQDRVGQETQYF.

The rearrangement uses TRBV11-2 and TRBJ2-7; D is unresolved. V lost 3 bases to trimming and J lost 5 bases, with 14 bases between them. Germline lookup yields CDR1 SGHAT and CDR2 FQNNGV. CDR3 length equals 14 residues. The CDR3 region is CASSFRLSMNEQYF. The CDR3 DNA reads TGTGCCAGCAGCTTCCGTCTTTCGATGAACGAGCAGTACTTC.

In its sample, this clonotype was seen many times. This sequence joins TRBV5-1 and TRBJ2-3; D is possibly TRBD2 (7 bases). The CDR3 consists of 18 residues. The V end lost 4 bases, the J end lost 6 bases, and 27 bases lay between the germline ends. Germline CDR1 and CDR2: SGHRS and YFSETQ. The CDR3, as DNA: TGCGCCAGCAGCCTCCGCCGTGGGGGGGCCCTGGTATCGGATACGCAGTATTTT. The encoded protein is CASSLRRGGALVSDTQYF.

V and J are TRBV10-3 and TRBJ2-5; D remains unclear. The CDR3 has 14 residues. Between the trimmed V and J ends, which lost 3 bases and 5 bases, there was a span of 13 bases. The V gene's germline CDR1 is ENHRY and CDR2 SYGVKD. CDR3 nucleotides: TGTGCCATCAGTGACCCGGTACTAAGCGAGACCCAGTACTTC. Its translation is CAISDPVLSETQYF.

The genes are TRBV19 and TRBJ1-2, with D maybe TRBD1 (5 bases). The CDR3 runs 13 residues. Trimming pared 5 bases from V and 7 bases from J, leaving 14 bases between. Germline values: CDR1 LNHDA, CDR2 SQIVND (reference sequence). CDR3 nucleotides: TGTGCCAGTAGTCTCCCCGGGACTTCTGGCTACACCTTC. Translation gives CASSLPGTSGYTF.

This clonotype was recorded many times. This chain connects TRBV7-2 to TRBJ2-1, with 12 bases aligning to TRBD2. This CDR3 is 14 amino acids long. With 5 bases clipped from V and 10 bases from J, the junction kept 6 bases outside the gene matches. Looked up from germline, CDR1 is SGHTA and CDR2 is FQGNSA. The DNA of the CDR3 is TGTGCCAGCAGCCCCCACGGACTAGCGGGGGAGCAGTTCTTC. As protein: CASSPHGLAGEQFF.

This clonotype was observed at least ten times. The chain couples TRBV5-1 to TRBJ1-1, with unresolved D. CDR3 length: 14 residues. V lost 6 bases and J lost 5, with 17 bases in between. CDR1 and CDR2 from the germline V gene are SGHRS and YFSETQ. The CDR3 sequence is CASMLSGVKTEAFF. The CDR3 nucleotides read TGCGCCAGCATGTTGTCCGGGGTTAAAACTGAAGCTTTCTTT.

This clonotype has at least ten counts. V usage is TRBV12-3 or TRBV12-4 and J usage is TRBJ1-2; D gene uncertain. V was clipped by 5 bases and J by 8 bases, with 15 bases between them. This CDR3 spans 13 amino acids. CDR3 DNA sequence: TGTGCCAGCAGTCCCCGGGATTTTGGGGGCTACACCTTC. Translated: CASSPRDFGGYTF.

V and J are TRBV4-3 and TRBJ1-2, with TRBD1 as a possible D gene (5 bases). V was cut by 0 bases and J by 6 bases, with 14 bases left in between. Germline lookup yields CDR1 LGHNA and CDR2 YSLEER. The CDR3 has 15 amino acids. DNA for the CDR3: TGCGCCAGCAGCCAAGATCCGGCAGGGAGGAATGGCTACACCTTC. It specifies CASSQDPAGRNGYTF.

Only a few counts were recorded for this clonotype. The gene calls are TRBV6-1 and TRBJ1-5, with 7 nucleotides matching TRBD1. V lost 6 bases and J lost 7; bases outside the gene matches: 12. The CDR3 length is 15 residues. CDR1 is MNHNS, CDR2 SASEGT, per germline. The CDR3 region has the DNA TGTGCCAGCAGGCCTATGGCAGGGGGAGGGCAGCCCCAGCATTTT. Its translation: CASRPMAGGGQPQHF.

V usage is TRBV7-2 and J usage is TRBJ2-1; 11 bases map to TRBD2. The germline gives CDR1 SGHTA, CDR2 FQGNSA. V shed 5 bases and J 4 bases; nucleotides not matched to a gene: 10. The CDR3 contains 17 residues. DNA for the CDR3: TGTGCCAGCAGCGCAACTAGCGGGGGATCGTCGTACAATGAGCAGTTCTTC. Its protein product is CASSATSGGSSYNEQFF.

V usage is TRBV24-1 and J usage is TRBJ2-1; no firm D call. This CDR3 comprises 15 residues. The germline V and J ends were trimmed by 4 bases and 8 bases, with 17 bases remaining between them. From germline, CDR1 is KGHDR and CDR2 SFDVKD. The CDR3 nucleotides read TGTGCCACCAGTGAATCCGGACCAGCCGAGGATGAGCAGTTCTTC. This sequence encodes CATSESGPAEDEQFF.

This clonotype has a count of ten or more. This chain links TRBV6-5 with TRBJ2-5; 7 nucleotides match TRBD1. V was pared by 5 bases and J by 3 bases, with 6 bases of the junction left unmatched. There are 14 residues in the CDR3. Germline V gene sequence: CDR1 MNHEY, CDR2 SVGAGI. CDR3: CASSIDRAEETQYF. DNA of the CDR3: TGTGCCAGCAGTATCGACAGGGCTGAAGAGACCCAGTACTTC.

Ten or more counts support this clonotype. This sequence joins TRBV7-2 and TRBJ2-1, with 10 bases fitting TRBD2. From germline, CDR1 is SGHTA and CDR2 FQGNSA. The CDR3 length is 17 residues. Trimming at V came to 4 bases and at J to 2 bases, leaving 8 bases not matched to a gene. DNA for the CDR3: TGTGCCAGCAGCTCCTATGGACTAGCGGACACCTACAATGAGCAGTTCTTC. Its protein product is CASSSYGLADTYNEQFF.

In its sample, this clonotype was seen many times. The chain recombines TRBV5-5 with TRBJ2-5; 8 bases are a match to TRBD1. V trimming: 2 bases; J trimming: 4 bases; junction bases outside the gene matches: 1. CDR1 and CDR2 (germline): SGHKS, YYEKEE (reference sequence). This CDR3 contains 13 residues. The CDR3 sequence is CASSFDRGETQYF. CDR3 coding DNA: TGTGCCAGCAGCTTCGACAGGGGAGAGACCCAGTACTTC.

Many counts were recorded for this clonotype. The chain uses TRBV29-1 and TRBJ2-5; 9 bases agree with TRBD2. J lost 3 bases, V lost 6 bases, and 8 bases had no gene match. CDR3 length: 14 residues. The germline CDR1 and CDR2 sequences are SQVTM and ANQGSEA. The CDR3 region is CSVTGTSIKETQYF. The CDR3, as DNA: TGCAGCGTAACCGGGACTAGCATAAAAGAGACCCAGTACTTC.

This clonotype was detected only a few times. The chain is built from TRBV3-1 and TRBJ2-1; no definite D call. Germline CDR1 is LGHDT and CDR2 is YNNKEL (reference sequence). V was trimmed by 4 bases and J by 5 bases, leaving 3 bases between them. This CDR3 region has 11 residues. The chain's CDR3 is CASSRNNEQFF. DNA of the CDR3: TGTGCCAGCAGCCGGAACAATGAGCAGTTCTTC.

In its sample, this clonotype was seen a few times. The rearrangement links TRBV12-3 or TRBV12-4 to TRBJ1-2, with D unclear. There are 13 residues in the CDR3. Trimming left V 6 bases short and J 2 bases short, with 10 bases between. The DNA for the CDR3 is TGTGCCAGCAGAAGGAGGGAGAACTATGGCTACACCTTC. It yields the protein CASRRRENYGYTF.

This clonotype appeared many times. The chain couples TRBV24-1 to TRBJ1-5; D may be TRBD1 (5 bases). V lost 4 bases, J lost 3 bases, and 18 bases lay in between. CDR1 is KGHDR and CDR2 is SFDVKD in the germline V gene. The CDR3 spans 17 residues. CDR3 nucleotides: TGTGCCACCAGTGACCCCTTGGTAGGGACTAACAATCAGCCCCAGCATTTT. It yields the protein CATSDPLVGTNNQPQHF.

For the CDR3, the DNA is TGTGCCAGTAGCAATCAGGCAACAGATACGCAGTATTTT. The encoded protein is CASSNQATDTQYF. The gene calls are TRBV19 and TRBJ2-3; D is unresolved. The CDR3 length is 13 residues. Trimming took 6 bases from V and 3 from J, leaving 10 bases between them. Germline V gene data show CDR1 as LNHDA and CDR2 as SQIVND (reference sequence).

V and J are TRBV12-3 or TRBV12-4 and TRBJ2-2; no firm D call. Between the trimmed V and J ends, which lost 3 bases and 1 base, there was a span of 6 bases. CDR3 length equals 14 residues. The CDR3 sequence is CASSLGMNTGELFF. The CDR3 nucleotides read TGTGCCAGCAGTTTGGGGATGAACACCGGGGAGCTGTTTTTT.

This clonotype was observed a few times. The chain combines TRBV20-1 with TRBJ1-6, with D unresolved. CDR1 and CDR2 (germline): DFQATT, SNEGSKA (reference sequence). CDR3 length equals 16 residues. Trimming cost V 6 bases and J 6 bases, with 21 bases left between them. The CDR3 DNA reads as TGCAGTGCCGACCGTCGGGGAGGGTTCCGTAATTCACCCCTCCACTTT. This sequence encodes CSADRRGGFRNSPLHF.

This clonotype was seen at least ten times. The chain recombines TRBV12-3 or TRBV12-4 with TRBJ2-3; D is ambiguous. The CDR3 is made up of 16 amino acids. V was clipped by 4 bases and J by 1 base, with 15 bases between them. CDR3 in DNA: TGTGCCAGCAGTTCCCGAGTTCGGGTTCGCACAGATACGCAGTATTTT. Protein sequence: CASSSRVRVRTDTQYF.

To note about this clonotype: The junction and the germline gene differ at one end; a read error may be behind it. This chain connects TRBV20-1 to TRBJ1-2; D is possibly TRBD1 (5 bases). CDR1 is DFQATT and CDR2 is SNEGSKA in the germline V gene (reference sequence). The CDR3 has 13 residues. CDR3: CSARGDGNYGYTF. CDR3 DNA sequence: TGCAGTGCGAGAGGGGACGGTAACTATGGCTACACCTTC.